Listed below are T cell receptor beta chains from one sample, sequenced in a study of cytomegalovirus exposure and HLA in healthy donors. Here immunoSEQ multiplex PCR was the method, and the copy in TCRdb shows in-frame clones only, minus some. Of about 180,000 clones listed, roughly nine tenths are singletons. The sample taken for sequencing was PBMCs. All receptors come from a man aged 18-30 years in good health and CMV-seropositive. Each CDR3 is given with its conserved first and last residue. Fields, in order: clone size, V gene, J gene, D gene, CDR3 DNA, CDR3 protein. D genes are given only for firm matches. For some rows the clone size is stated as once, few or many, or as a class when expanded; others skip it.

.	TRBV9	TRBJ2-3	.	TGTGCCAGCAGCGTAGCGGGAACTAGCACAGATACGCAGTATTTT	CASSVAGTSTDTQYF
.	TRBV27	TRBJ2-2	TRBD1	TGTGCCAGCAGTTTACTAGGGGGCTCGAACACCGGGGAGCTGTTTTTT	CASSLLGGSNTGELFF
.	TRBV27	TRBJ2-3	TRBD2	TGTGCCAGCAGTCCGCGACTAGCGGGAGGCCCAAGCACAGATACGCAGTATTTT	CASSPRLAGGPSTDTQYF
.	TRBV2	TRBJ2-7	TRBD1	TGTGCCAGCACGGGTGGGACAGCCCCCTACGAGCAGTACTTC	CASTGGTAPYEQYF
.	TRBV6-4	TRBJ2-6	TRBD2	TGTGCCAGCAGTGACTCGACCGCGGGGGTCTCTGGGGCCAACGTCCTGACTTTC	CASSDSTAGVSGANVLTF
.	TRBV14	TRBJ2-3	.	TGTGCCAGCAGCGTGCGGGTTCCAGATACGCAGTATTTT	CASSVRVPDTQYF
once	TRBV30	TRBJ2-1	TRBD2	TGTGCCTGGAGTTCGGAGCTAGCGGGGGGGCCTGAGCAGTTCTTC	CAWSSELAGGPEQFF
.	TRBV29-1	TRBJ2-7	TRBD1	TGCAGCGTGTCCCGAAGGACAGGGGTCTACGAGCAGTACTTC	CSVSRRTGVYEQYF
.	TRBV5-1	TRBJ1-2	TRBD1	TGCGCCAGCAGCTTGGACAGGGGGCAAGGGGGCTATGGCTACACCTTC	CASSLDRGQGGYGYTF
once	TRBV25-1	TRBJ2-1	TRBD2	TGTGCCAGCAGTGAACCAGCGGGAGGGTACAATGAGCAGTTCTTC	CASSEPAGGYNEQFF
once	TRBV5-8	TRBJ1-2	TRBD1	TGTGCCAGCAGCCGGGACAGGGGGAACTATGGCTACACCTTC	CASSRDRGNYGYTF
.	TRBV5-1	TRBJ2-1	.	TGCGCCAGCAGCCCTGAGGGGGTGGACAATGAGCAGTTCTTC	CASSPEGVDNEQFF
.	TRBV2	TRBJ1-4	.	TGTGCCAGCAGTGCCAGGGTTAATGAAAAACTGTTTTTT	CASSARVNEKLFF
.	TRBV7-9	TRBJ1-2	TRBD1	TGTGCCAGCCTAGACAGGGCCGGCTACACCTTC	CASLDRAGYTF
.	TRBV2	TRBJ2-7	.	TGTGCCAGCAGGGGGGCTGGGGGCTACGACGAGCAGTACTTC	CASRGAGGYDEQYF
.	TRBV19	TRBJ1-5	TRBD1	TGTGCCAGTAGTAAGGGACAGGTGGGCTATCAGCCCCAGCATTTT	CASSKGQVGYQPQHF
.	TRBV7-2	TRBJ2-2	.	TGTGCCAGCAGCCTAGCCCAGGGGACCGGGGAGCTGTTTTTT	CASSLAQGTGELFF
.	TRBV5-6	TRBJ2-3	TRBD2	TGTGCCAGCAGCTTGGAAGGTGCGGGGGGTCCCCGGGGTACGCAGTATTTT	CASSLEGAGGPRGTQYF